This entry lists 28 T cell receptor beta chains sequenced from one sample in a study of T cell repertoires in cytomegalovirus infection. Each CDR3 protein gets one entry after TCRdb re-called the reads with MiXCR. Among roughly 230,000 distinct CDR3 sequences listed, about 23% were seen once. Sample: CD8+ T cells from PBMCs. The source of these receptors is a human donor in good health (CMV status not recorded). Some clones in this sample may be carry-over from other donors' samples.

V and J are TRBV27 and TRBJ2-3; 9 bases are a match to TRBD1. CDR1 and CDR2 from the germline V gene are MNHEY and SMNVEV (reference sequence). The CDR3 is made up of 15 amino acids. V shed 3 bases and J 4 bases; nucleotides not matched to a gene: 5. CDR3: CASSLLTGGADTQYF. The DNA for the CDR3 is TGTGCCAGCAGTTTGCTGACAGGGGGAGCAGATACGCAGTATTTT.

CDR3 sequence: CASSPQLTGALGYGYTF. Written as DNA, the CDR3 is TGTGCCAGCAGTCCCCAGCTTACAGGGGCGCTTGGCTATGGCTACACCTTC. The rearrangement joins TRBV27 to TRBJ1-2, with TRBD1 matching over 7 bases. The CDR3 extends over 17 amino acids. CDR1 and CDR2 from the germline V gene are MNHEY and SMNVEV (reference sequence). V was clipped by 5 bases and J by 4 bases; unmatched bases: 16.

V usage is TRBV7-9 and J usage is TRBJ2-3; the D is unclear. Trimming shortened V by 4 bases and J by 3 bases, and 8 bases separated the two germline ends. This CDR3 is built from 13 residues. Looked up from germline, CDR1 is SEHNR and CDR2 is FQNEAQ (reference sequence). CDR3 nucleotide sequence: TGTGCCAGCAGCTCGGCGACGACAGATACGCAGTATTTT. Protein product: CASSSATTDTQYF.

The chain is built from TRBV6-8 and TRBJ1-2, with D perhaps matching TRBD1 (6 bases). This CDR3 spans 14 amino acids. CDR1 is MNHGY, CDR2 SAAAGT, per germline. V lost 2 bases, J lost 2 bases, and 9 bases lay in between. The CDR3 sequence is CASSYVGGNYGYTF. CDR3 nucleotide sequence: TGTGCCAGCAGTTACGTTGGGGGCAACTATGGCTACACCTTC.

V usage is TRBV20-1 and J usage is TRBJ2-1; D unclear. The CDR3 has 13 amino acids. CDR1 is DFQATT and CDR2 is SNEGSKA in the germline V gene (reference sequence). Trimming removed 1 base at V and 3 bases at J, with 7 bases between. The CDR3 is CSARGASYNEQFF. DNA of the CDR3: TGCAGTGCTAGAGGGGCTAGCTACAATGAGCAGTTCTTC.

This clonotype was counted many times. This chain links TRBV6-2 or TRBV6-3 with TRBJ2-2; tentatively, D is TRBD1 (6 bases). Per germline, CDR1 MNHEY and CDR2 SVGEGT. This CDR3 has 15 amino acids. V lost 3 bases, J lost 4 bases, and 12 bases lay in between. In DNA, the CDR3 is TGTGCCAGCAGTTATCACAGGGAACTCACCGGGGAGCTGTTTTTT. Translating it yields CASSYHRELTGELFF.

This clonotype was picked up a small number of times. The V gene is TRBV7-9, the J gene TRBJ2-2; D gene uncertain. Trimming pared 5 bases from V and 0 bases from J, leaving 13 bases between. In germline, CDR1 is SEHNR, CDR2 FQNEAQ (reference sequence). This CDR3 has 16 amino acids. Written as DNA, the CDR3 is TGTGCCAGCAGCCCTAGGGCAAACGCGAACACCGGGGAGCTGTTTTTT. Translation: CASSPRANANTGELFF.

The J gene is TRBJ2-1, the V gene TRBV20-1; the match to TRBD2 covers 8 bases. Germline CDR1 and CDR2: DFQATT and SNEGSKA (reference sequence). CDR3 length: 14 amino acids. The J segment lost 8 bases and the V segment lost 4 bases, leaving 10 bases of the junction unmatched. Written as DNA, the CDR3 is TGCAGTGCTACCCAGCGGGGGCCTTTGGATGAGCAGTTCTTC. It translates to CSATQRGPLDEQFF.

This clonotype was detected ten times or more. CDR3 in amino acids: CASSRNGGLVQETQYF. The DNA for the CDR3 is TGTGCCAGCAGCCGAAACGGCGGGCTAGTCCAAGAGACCCAGTACTTC. V gene TRBV7-2 combines with J gene TRBJ2-5, with TRBD2 as a possible D gene (5 bases). Deletions cut 5 bases from V and 1 base from J, with 17 bases between. Germline-derived CDR1 and CDR2 are SGHTA and FQGNSA. The CDR3 consists of 16 residues. Together with reference TRBV7-2 and TRBJ2-5, the CDR3 gives the full variable domain: GAGVSQSPSNKVTEKGKDVELRCDPISGHTALYWYRQSLGQGLEFLIYFQGNSAPDKSGLPSDRFSAERTGGSVSTLTIQRTQQEDSAVYLCASSRNGGLVQETQYFGPGTRLLVL.

The table lists this clonotype with a few counts. The CDR3 DNA follows: TGTGCCAGCAGCATCCGGACAGGATACACAGATACGCAGTATTTT. It translates to CASSIRTGYTDTQYF. The chain joins TRBV27 to TRBJ2-3; TRBD1 agrees at 7 bases. Germline assignment: CDR1 MNHEY and CDR2 SMNVEV (reference sequence). Unmatched junction bases numbered 8, after V lost 6 bases and J lost 2 bases. The CDR3 extends over 15 amino acids.

This clonotype was picked up many times. This chain uses TRBV7-8 with TRBJ1-6; the match to TRBD1 covers 9 bases. The CDR3 length is 16 residues. Per germline, CDR1 SGHVS and CDR2 FQNEAQ. Trimming cost V 5 bases and J 10 bases; bases outside gene matches: 12. CDR3 sequence (DNA): TGTGCCAGCAGCCAGCCGGGGACAGGGAAAAAGTCACCCCTCCACTTT. Amino acids: CASSQPGTGKKSPLHF.

This clonotype was observed at least ten times. The genes are TRBV7-9 and TRBJ1-4; D gene ambiguous. The CDR3 runs to 15 residues. V dropped 5 bases and J dropped 1 base, with 11 bases sitting between them. Germline CDR1 is SEHNR and CDR2 is FQNEAQ (reference sequence). The CDR3 spells CASSIMDGTNEKLFF. CDR3 coding DNA: TGTGCCAGCAGCATAATGGACGGAACTAATGAAAAACTGTTTTTT.

This clonotype was counted many times. CDR3 in amino acids: CSASSFGLVYNEQFF. CDR3 nucleotides: TGCAGTGCTAGTTCCTTCGGACTAGTCTACAATGAGCAGTTCTTC. The J gene is TRBJ2-1, the V gene TRBV20-1; 7 bases are shared with TRBD2. CDR1 and CDR2 (germline): DFQATT, SNEGSKA (reference sequence). This CDR3 region has 15 residues. V lost 3 bases and J lost 3; bases outside the gene matches: 8.

The chain recombines TRBV3-1 with TRBJ1-6; D is undetermined. Per germline, CDR1 LGHDT and CDR2 YNNKEL (reference sequence). The ends were cut back, 3 bases at V and 8 bases at J, with 17 bases in the middle. There are 16 residues in the CDR3. CDR3 DNA: TGTGCCAGCAGCCAGCTTGCGGCGGATACTTATTCACCCCTCCACTTT. Amino acids: CASSQLAADTYSPLHF.

The V call is TRBV24-1, the J call TRBJ1-1; D is possibly TRBD1 (5 bases). There are 12 residues in the CDR3. The ends were cut back, 9 bases at V and 4 bases at J, with 11 bases in the middle. Germline V gene lookup returns CDR1 KGHDR and CDR2 SFDVKD. This CDR3 is CATRGSLTEAFF. The CDR3 DNA is TGTGCCACCCGGGGGTCCCTCACTGAAGCTTTCTTT.

The chain is built from TRBV20-1 and TRBJ1-1; no clear D gene. V lost 1 base and J 1 base, leaving 10 bases between the germline ends. This CDR3 spans 14 amino acids. Germline V lookup: CDR1 DFQATT, CDR2 SNEGSKA (reference sequence). CDR3 loop: CSARGFNKNTEAFF. As DNA, the CDR3 is TGCAGTGCTAGAGGGTTCAACAAGAACACTGAAGCTTTCTTT.

The chain combines TRBV14 with TRBJ2-7; D is undetermined. The ends were cut back, 1 base at V and 6 bases at J, with 10 bases in the middle. The CDR3 length is 13 residues. CDR1 SGHDN and CDR2 FVKESK come from the germline V gene. The CDR3 DNA follows: TGTGCCAGCAGCCAAGTAGGTGTGAGCGAGCAGTACTTC. Its protein is CASSQVGVSEQYF.

The chain joins TRBV20-1 to TRBJ1-2, with D tentatively TRBD1 (6 bases). The CDR3 totals 14 residues. Germline V lookup: CDR1 DFQATT, CDR2 SNEGSKA (reference sequence). The germline V and J ends were trimmed by 3 bases and 0 bases, with 11 bases remaining between them. CDR3 sequence (DNA): TGCAGTGCTAGGGCAGGGGATACTAACTATGGCTACACCTTC. This encodes CSARAGDTNYGYTF.

J is TRBJ1-3 and V is TRBV20-1, with TRBD1 identical over 7 bases. Germline V gene data show CDR1 as DFQATT and CDR2 as SNEGSKA (reference sequence). V gave up 6 bases and J gave up 2 bases; unmatched junction bases: 7. This CDR3 has 14 amino acids. DNA for the CDR3: TGCAGTGCCCGCACAGGGGTAGCTGGAAACACCATATATTTT. It is translated as CSARTGVAGNTIYF.

The chain carries TRBV28 and TRBJ2-5; D may be TRBD2 (5 bases). This CDR3 is built from 16 residues. The V gene's germline CDR1 is MDHEN and CDR2 SYDVKM. V lost 1 base and J lost 3, with 15 bases in between. The CDR3 here is CASSLFELEVKETQYF. The CDR3 nucleotides are TGTGCCAGCAGTTTATTTGAGTTGGAGGTAAAAGAGACCCAGTACTTC.

This clonotype has just a few counts. V gene TRBV25-1 combines with J gene TRBJ2-1; TRBD2 matches 10 bases. Germline V CDR1 and CDR2: MGHDK, SYGVNS. The V gene end was trimmed by 2 bases and the J gene end by 9 bases; junction bases not matched to a gene: 16. The CDR3 extends over 18 amino acids. The DNA for the CDR3 is TGTGCCAGCAGTGAAATGGGTCTAGCGGGGGCCGCCTACGGTGAGCAGTTCTTC. Its protein product is CASSEMGLAGAAYGEQFF. The full variable domain, with the rest looked up from reference TRBV25-1 and TRBJ2-1, is EADIYQTPRYLVIGTGKKITLECSQTMGHDKMYWYQQDPGMELHLIHYSYGVNSTEKGDLSSESTVSRIRTEHFPLTLESARPSHTSQYLCASSEMGLAGAAYGEQFFGPGTRLTVL.

J is TRBJ2-2 and V is TRBV28; 10 bases are shared with TRBD2. From germline, CDR1 is MDHEN and CDR2 SYDVKM. V shed 4 bases, J shed 4 bases, and the junction held 6 bases outside the gene matches. CDR3 size: 16 residues. The CDR3 protein is CASSSLGTSVTGELFF. In nucleotides, the CDR3 is TGTGCCAGCAGTTCCCTCGGGACTAGCGTCACCGGGGAGCTGTTTTTT. Using reference TRBV28 and TRBJ2-2 for the parts outside the CDR3, the full variable domain is DVKVTQSSRYLVKRTGEKVFLECVQDMDHENMFWYRQDPGLGLRLIYFSYDVKMKEKGDIPEGYSVSREKKERFSLILESASTNQTSMYLCASSSLGTSVTGELFFGEGSRLTVL.

This clonotype has only a few counts. This chain connects TRBV14 to TRBJ2-2, with D uncertain. The V gene's germline CDR1 is SGHDN and CDR2 FVKESK. The ends were cut back, 1 base at V and 6 bases at J, with 9 bases in the middle. The CDR3 has 14 residues. CDR3 nucleotide sequence: TGTGCCAGCAGCCAAGCTAACCTGGCCGGGGAGCTGTTTTTT. Translated, it gives CASSQANLAGELFF.

V and J are TRBV2 and TRBJ1-1; no reliable D call. Germline lookup yields CDR1 SNHLY and CDR2 FYNNEI. The V end was cut by 2 bases, the J end by 4 bases, with 11 bases between. This CDR3 has 14 amino acids. CDR3 coding DNA: TGTGCCAGCAGTGAAACGGGGTTAGGCACTGAAGCTTTCTTT. Translated: CASSETGLGTEAFF.

A word on this clonotype: A read error may explain this, as a much larger clone is one base away. The V call is TRBV7-8, the J call TRBJ1-1; D is possibly TRBD1 (6 bases). The CDR3 spans 15 residues. Per germline, CDR1 SGHVS and CDR2 FQNEAQ. DNA of the CDR3: TGTGTCAGCCGGATACGAGGGGGGGCCAACACTGAAGCTTTCTTT. It yields the protein CVSRIRGGANTEAFF.

A few counts support this clonotype. This chain uses TRBV4-2 with TRBJ2-5, with 7 bases matching TRBD2. The CDR3 sequence is 12 residues long. J was trimmed by 2 bases and V by 8 bases; bases with no gene match: 2. Looked up from germline, CDR1 is LGHNA and CDR2 is YNFKEQ. CDR3 DNA: TGTGCCAGCCGGGACTATCAAGAGACCCAGTACTTC. The encoded protein is CASRDYQETQYF.

The sample holds a few counts of this clonotype. CDR3 sequence (DNA): TGTGCCACCCGGTCGATAGCGGGGCTGGTCGGGTACGAGCAGTACTTC. It specifies CATRSIAGLVGYEQYF. The chain recombines TRBV7-8 with TRBJ2-7; 8 bases fit TRBD2. Germline V lookup: CDR1 SGHVS, CDR2 FQNEAQ. The ends lost 10 bases at V and 4 bases at J; junction bases unmatched: 18. CDR3 length: 16 residues.

This clonotype was picked up a small number of times. The rearrangement joins TRBV29-1 to TRBJ1-2; the D is unclear. This CDR3 contains 15 residues. The germline gives CDR1 SQVTM, CDR2 ANQGSEA. V dropped 3 bases and J dropped 5 bases, with 19 bases sitting between them. CDR3: CSVEAPDSLIYGYTF. The CDR3, as DNA: TGCAGCGTTGAGGCCCCTGATTCTTTAATTTATGGCTACACCTTC.